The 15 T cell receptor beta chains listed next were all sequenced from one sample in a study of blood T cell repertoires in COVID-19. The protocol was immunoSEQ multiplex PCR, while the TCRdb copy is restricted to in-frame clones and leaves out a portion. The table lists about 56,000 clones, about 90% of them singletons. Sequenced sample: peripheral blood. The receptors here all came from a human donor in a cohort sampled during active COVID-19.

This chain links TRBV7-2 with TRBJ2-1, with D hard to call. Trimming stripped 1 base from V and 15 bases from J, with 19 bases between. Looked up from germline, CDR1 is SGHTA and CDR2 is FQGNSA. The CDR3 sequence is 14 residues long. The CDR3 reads CASSLGVGPPYRFF. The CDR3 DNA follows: TGTGCCAGCAGCTTAGGTGTTGGGCCCCCTTACCGGTTCTTC.

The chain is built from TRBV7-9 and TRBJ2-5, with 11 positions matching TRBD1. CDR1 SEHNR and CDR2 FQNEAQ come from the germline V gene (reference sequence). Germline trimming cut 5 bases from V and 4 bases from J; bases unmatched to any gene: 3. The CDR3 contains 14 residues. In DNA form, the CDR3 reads TGTGCCAGCAGCCCCGGGACAGGGGGAGAGACCCAGTACTTC. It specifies CASSPGTGGETQYF. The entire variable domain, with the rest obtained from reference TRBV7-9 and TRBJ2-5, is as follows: DTGVSQNPRHKITKRGQNVTFRCDPISEHNRLYWYRQTLGQGPEFLTYFQNEAQLEKSRLLSDRFSAERPKGSFSTLEIQRTEQGDSAMYLCASSPGTGGETQYFGPGTRLLVL.

CDR3 in DNA: TGTGCCAGCAGCCAACGCAACAGGGGGACTAATGAAAAACTGTTTTTT. Translated, it gives CASSQRNRGTNEKLFF. The chain couples TRBV3-1 (or the pseudogene TRBV3-2) to TRBJ1-4, with 8 bases aligning to TRBD1. The CDR3 extends over 16 amino acids. Germline V gene lookup returns CDR1 LGHDT and CDR2 YNNKEL (reference sequence). V trimming: 2 bases; J trimming: 2 bases; junction bases outside the gene matches: 4.

Here the CDR3 DNA reads TGTGCCAGCAGTGGTAGCGGAGAGACCCAGTACTTC. Its translation: CASSGSGETQYF. This chain uses TRBV6-2 or TRBV6-3 with TRBJ2-5, with D possibly matching TRBD2 (6 bases). From germline, CDR1 is MNHEY and CDR2 SVGEGT. This CDR3 has 12 amino acids. V lost 5 bases to trimming and J lost 4 bases, with 8 bases between them.

Here the CDR3 reads CASSLDGEFYEQYF. The CDR3 DNA follows: TGCGCCAGCAGCTTGGACGGTGAGTTCTACGAGCAGTACTTC. The chain recombines TRBV5-1 with TRBJ2-7; no firm D call. Trimming left V 0 bases short and J 3 bases short, with 10 bases between. This CDR3 has 14 amino acids. CDR1 is SGHRS and CDR2 is YFSETQ in the germline V gene.

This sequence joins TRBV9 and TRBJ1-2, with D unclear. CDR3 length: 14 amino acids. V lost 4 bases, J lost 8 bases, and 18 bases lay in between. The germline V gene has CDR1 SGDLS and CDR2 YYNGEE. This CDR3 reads CASSLGGSLRGYTF. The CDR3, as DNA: TGTGCCAGCAGCCTCGGAGGGTCGCTGAGGGGCTACACCTTC.

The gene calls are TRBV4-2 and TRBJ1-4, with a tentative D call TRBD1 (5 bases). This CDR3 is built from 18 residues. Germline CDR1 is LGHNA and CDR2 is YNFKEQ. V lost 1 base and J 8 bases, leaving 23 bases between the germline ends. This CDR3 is CASSQGGGVGSSSEKLFF. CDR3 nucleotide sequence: TGTGCCAGCAGCCAAGGGGGGGGTGTTGGGTCCTCCTCCGAAAAACTGTTTTTT.

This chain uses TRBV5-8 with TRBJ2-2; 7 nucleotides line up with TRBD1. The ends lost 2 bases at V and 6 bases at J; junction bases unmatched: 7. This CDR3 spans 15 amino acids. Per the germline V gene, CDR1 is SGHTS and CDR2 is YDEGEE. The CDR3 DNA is TGTGCCAGCAGCTTTGAGGGGGCTTTGTCCGGGGAGCTGTTTTTT. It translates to CASSFEGALSGELFF.

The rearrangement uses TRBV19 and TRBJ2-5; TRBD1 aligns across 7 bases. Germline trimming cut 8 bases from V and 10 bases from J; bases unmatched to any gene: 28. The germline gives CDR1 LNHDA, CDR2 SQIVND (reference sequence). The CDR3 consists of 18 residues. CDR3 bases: TGTGCCAGTTCAGTATCCGGGACAGTCGCAAAGTCGGGCCGGGGCCAGTACTTC. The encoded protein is CASSVSGTVAKSGRGQYF.

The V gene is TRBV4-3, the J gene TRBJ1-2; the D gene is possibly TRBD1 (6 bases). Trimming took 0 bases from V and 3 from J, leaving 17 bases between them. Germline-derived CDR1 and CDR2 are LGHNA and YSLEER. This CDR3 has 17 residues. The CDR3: CASSQEPYREWDYGYTF. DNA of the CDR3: TGCGCCAGCAGCCAAGAACCGTACAGGGAGTGGGACTATGGCTACACCTTC.

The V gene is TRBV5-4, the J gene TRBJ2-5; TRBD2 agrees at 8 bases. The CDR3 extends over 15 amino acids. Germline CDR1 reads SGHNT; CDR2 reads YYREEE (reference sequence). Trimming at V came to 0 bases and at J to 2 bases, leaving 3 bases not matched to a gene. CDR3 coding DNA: TGTGCCAGCAGCTTGGATGCTAGCGGGCAAGAGACCCAGTACTTC. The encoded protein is CASSLDASGQETQYF.

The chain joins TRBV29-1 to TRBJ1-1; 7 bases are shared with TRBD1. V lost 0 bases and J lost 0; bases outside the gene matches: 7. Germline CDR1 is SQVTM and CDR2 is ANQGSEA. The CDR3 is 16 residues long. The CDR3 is CSVEEDRLHMNTEAFF. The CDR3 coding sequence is TGCAGCGTTGAAGAGGACAGGCTTCACATGAACACTGAAGCTTTCTTT.

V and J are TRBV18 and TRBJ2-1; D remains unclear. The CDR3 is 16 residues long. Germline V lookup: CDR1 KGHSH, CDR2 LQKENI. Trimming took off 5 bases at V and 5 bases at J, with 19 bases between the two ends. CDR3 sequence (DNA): TGTGCCAGCTCATCCTCTAGTTTCGCAAGCAACAATGAGCAGTTCTTC. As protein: CASSSSSFASNNEQFF. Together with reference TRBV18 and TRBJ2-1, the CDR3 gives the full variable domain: NAGVMQNPRHLVRRRGQEARLRCSPMKGHSHVYWYRQLPEEGLKFMVYLQKENIIDESGMPKERFSAEFPKEGPSILRIQQVVRGDSAAYFCASSSSSFASNNEQFFGPGTRLTVL.

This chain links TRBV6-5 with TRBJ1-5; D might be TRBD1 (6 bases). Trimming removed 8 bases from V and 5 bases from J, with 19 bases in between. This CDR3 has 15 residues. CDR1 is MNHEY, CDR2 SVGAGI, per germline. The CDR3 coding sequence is TGTGCCAGCCGACCCTACAGGGAGAGGGATCAGCCCCAGCATTTT. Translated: CASRPYRERDQPQHF.

The CDR3: CASSHNSDRGGLNSNQPQHF. CDR3 nucleotide sequence: TGCGCCAGCAGCCACAATTCGGACAGGGGCGGATTAAATAGCAATCAGCCCCAGCATTTT. J is TRBJ1-5 and V is TRBV5-1; TRBD1 matches 9 bases. The CDR3 consists of 20 residues. V shed 4 bases, J shed 0 bases, and the junction held 17 bases outside the gene matches. Germline V CDR1 and CDR2: SGHRS, YFSETQ.